This entry concerns a single TCR beta chain. Its target is unknown. The CDR3 loop spans 16 amino acids. Germline CDR1 reads SGHRS; CDR2 reads YFSETQ. The V gene end was trimmed by 4 bases and the J gene end by 0 bases; junction bases not matched to a gene: 5. A second about 7 to 11 cycle PCR used barcoded and J-beta primers. Tags on each cDNA molecule came from a template-switch adaptor with 12 random nucleotides. TCRdb reprocessed the 5' RACE reads via MiXCR and lists one record per CDR3 protein. This table has almost 800,000 distinct CDR3 sequences, 55% to 75% appearing once. Each sample used at least 6 million PBMCs. The data are from a study of blood T cells in healthy people across ages. Notes on the study in general: Across the age range, TCR beta diversity per million T cells fell in a roughly linear way. Estimated diversity across one million T cells was deemed an underestimate.

The clonotype comes from a man in his thirties or forties in good health. Sequenced: blood. The V call is TRBV5-1, the J call TRBJ2-1, with 9 bases identical to TRBD1. The CDR3 sequence: CASSVEGQGSYNEQFF. For the CDR3, the DNA is TGCGCCAGCAGCGTAGAGGGACAGGGCTCCTACAATGAGCAGTTCTTC. The full variable domain, with the rest looked up from reference TRBV5-1 and TRBJ2-1, is KAGVTQTPRYLIKTRGQQVTLSCSPISGHRSVSWYQQTPGQGLQFLFEYFSETQRNKGNFPGRFSGRQFSNSRSEMNVSTLELGDSALYLCASSVEGQGSYNEQFFGPGTRLTVL.